These T cell receptor beta chains were read from a single sample in a study of post-analysis software for immune sequencing data. TCRdb passed the PCR reads through MiXCR, listing each CDR3 protein once. In the table there are 750,000 to 950,000 distinct CDR3 sequences, 46% of which are singletons. The specimen sequenced was blood. The source of these receptors is a girl aged 5-17 years with multiple sclerosis. The CDR3 runs from the conserved cysteine through the conserved F or W. Where a row states a size, it is once, few, many or the class of an expanded clone; other rows omit it.

>TRBJ2-7|.|TRBV27
CASLSAGGKQYF
>TRBJ2-1|few|TRBV7-8
CASILRDEQFF
>TRBJ1-5|few|TRBV5-6
CASSDGTVDNQPQHF
>TRBJ2-1|.|TRBV10-3
CAISESTGGSSYNEQFF
>.|.|TRBV29-1
CSVAHPYEQYF
>TRBJ1-5|.|TRBV2
CASREGPGFQPQHF
>TRBJ2-2|once|TRBV4-3
CASSQEITGTHVETGELFF
>TRBJ1-2|few|TRBV9
CASSVASAPANYGYTF
>TRBJ2-1|.|TRBV7-8
CASSRTFREVEQFF
>.|few|TRBV18
CASSPPTGRETQYF
>TRBJ1-5|.|TRBV4-2
CASSRGGEQPQHF
>TRBJ2-3|few|TRBV27
CASSQTWAGQLSTDTQYF
>TRBJ2-1|.|TRBV12-3/TRBV12-4
CASSFIAYEQFF
>TRBJ2-3|few|TRBV12-3/TRBV12-4
CASSSPPSGGHSTDTQYF
>TRBJ2-1|.|TRBV20-1
CSAPVPGLTNEQFF